These 5 T cell receptor beta chains share one sample of origin, sequenced in a study of T cell responses to AZD1222 COVID-19 vaccine. Sequencing used immunoSEQ multiplex PCR; TCRdb keeps in-frame clones, though not all of them. The data show some 22,000 clones, roughly 82% seen once. This specimen consisted of peripheral blood, obtained on day 0 of AZD1222 vaccination. The receptors derive from an adult in good health.

CDR3 sequence: CASSTSGMTYEQYF. CDR3 DNA sequence: TGTGCCAGTAGTACTAGCGGGATGACCTACGAGCAGTACTTC. This rearrangement joins TRBV19 to TRBJ2-7; TRBD2 matches 9 bases. This CDR3 contains 14 residues. J gave up 2 bases and V 4 bases, and 3 bases lay outside the gene matches. Germline values: CDR1 LNHDA, CDR2 SQIVND (reference sequence).

This clone was recorded a few times. The rearrangement uses TRBV30 and TRBJ2-1; no clear D gene. CDR3 size: 12 residues. CDR1 and CDR2 (germline): GTSNPN, SVGIG (reference sequence). V dropped 5 bases and J dropped 6 bases, with 11 bases sitting between them. CDR3 nucleotide sequence: TGTGCCTGGGGTGGGCTCCGCAATGAGCAGTTCTTC. Its translation: CAWGGLRNEQFF.

This chain links TRBV12-5 with TRBJ2-6; no firm D call. The germline gives CDR1 LGHNT, CDR2 FRNRAP. Trimming cost V 9 bases and J 0 bases, with 24 bases left between them. The CDR3 has 19 residues. The CDR3 here is CASQSLYPEFFSGANVLTF. The CDR3 DNA reads TGTGCTAGCCAATCACTTTATCCGGAGTTTTTCTCTGGGGCCAACGTCCTGACTTTC.

There are a few counts of this clone. This chain joins TRBV27 and TRBJ2-1; D is ambiguous. The germline CDR1 and CDR2 sequences are MNHEY and SMNVEV (reference sequence). Trimming took 1 base from V and 7 from J, leaving 14 bases between them. The CDR3 loop spans 15 amino acids. CDR3 bases: TGTGCCAGCAGTTTATGGGCCCCTAGGGATAATGAGCAGTTCTTC. This encodes CASSLWAPRDNEQFF.

The rearrangement joins TRBV7-2 to TRBJ2-1; the match to TRBD2 covers 10 bases. The CDR3 contains 15 residues. CDR1 and CDR2 (germline): SGHTA, FQGNSA. The junction had 6 bases not matched to a gene; V was cut back by 6 bases and J by 4 bases. Written as DNA, the CDR3 is TGTGCCAGCAGTTCTGAAGCGGGAGGGTACAATGAGCAGTTCTTC. It yields the protein CASSSEAGGYNEQFF. The variable domain in full, completed from reference TRBV7-2 and TRBJ2-1, reads GAGVSQSPSNKVTEKGKDVELRCDPISGHTALYWYRQSLGQGLEFLIYFQGNSAPDKSGLPSDRFSAERTGGSVSTLTIQRTQQEDSAVYLCASSSEAGGYNEQFFGPGTRLTVL.